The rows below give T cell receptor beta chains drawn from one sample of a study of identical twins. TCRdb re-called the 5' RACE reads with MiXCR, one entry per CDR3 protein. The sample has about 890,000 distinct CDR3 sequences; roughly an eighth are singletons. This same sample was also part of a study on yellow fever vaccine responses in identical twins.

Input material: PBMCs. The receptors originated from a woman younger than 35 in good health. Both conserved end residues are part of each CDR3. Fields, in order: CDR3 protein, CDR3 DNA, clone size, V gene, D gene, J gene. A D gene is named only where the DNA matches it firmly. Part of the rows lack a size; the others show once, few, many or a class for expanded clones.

CASSQGPQGITYEQYF,TGTGCCAGCAGCCAAGGTCCGCAGGGGATAACCTACGAGCAGTACTTC,NA,TRBV14,NA,TRBJ2-7
CSASGQIFEAFF,TGCAGTGCTAGCGGACAGATTTTTGAAGCTTTCTTT,NA,TRBV20-1,NA,TRBJ1-1
CASSWGRDGYTF,TGCGCCAGCAGCTGGGGGAGGGACGGCTACACCTTC,NA,TRBV5-1,NA,TRBJ1-2
CASSPRRRF,TGTGCCAGCAGCCCCCGCCGGCGCTTC,few,TRBV9,NA,TRBJ2-7
CASSFDKWYNEQFF,TGTGCCAGCAGTTTCGACAAGTGGTACAATGAGCAGTTCTTC,few,TRBV28,NA,TRBJ2-1
CAIRQGAATDTQYF,TGTGCCATCAGACAGGGGGCTGCCACAGATACGCAGTATTTT,many,TRBV10-3,TRBD1,TRBJ2-3
CASSLKVADTDTQYF,TGTGCCAGCAGCCTAAAGGTAGCGGACACAGATACGCAGTATTTT,NA,TRBV14,NA,TRBJ2-3
CSARGQGPGNTIYF,TGCAGTGCTAGAGGACAGGGCCCAGGAAACACCATATATTTT,NA,TRBV20-1,TRBD1,TRBJ1-3
CATQKQGLSETQYF,TGTGCCACCCAGAAACAGGGGCTTTCAGAGACCCAGTACTTC,few,TRBV24-1,TRBD1,TRBJ2-5
CASRRGTSGIHEQYF,TGTGCCAGCAGACGAGGGACTAGCGGGATCCACGAGCAGTACTTC,NA,TRBV7-6,TRBD2,TRBJ2-7
CASSNQFGANTGELFF,TGTGCCAGCTCCAACCAGTTCGGCGCGAACACCGGGGAGCTGTTTTTT,NA,TRBV18,NA,TRBJ2-2
CASSLDPRGAYNEQFF,TGTGCCAGCAGCTTAGATCCGCGGGGGGCCTACAATGAGCAGTTCTTC,NA,TRBV11-2,TRBD2,TRBJ2-1
CASSSASGFLENEQFF,TGCGCCAGCAGCTCCGCATCAGGGTTTTTGGAAAATGAGCAGTTCTTC,many,TRBV5-1,NA,TRBJ2-1
CASSYSGTGSSYEQYF,TGTGCCAGCAGTTACTCAGGGACAGGATCCTCCTACGAGCAGTACTTC,NA,TRBV6-2/TRBV6-3,TRBD1,TRBJ2-7
CASAVRLAKNIQYF,TGTGCCAGCGCGGTCCGACTAGCCAAAAACATTCAGTACTTC,NA,TRBV28,NA,TRBJ2-4
CSVEVLDRSEAFF,TGCAGCGTTGAAGTGTTAGATAGGTCTGAAGCTTTCTTT,many,TRBV29-1,NA,TRBJ1-1
CASSLGTGREREQFF,TGCGCCAGCAGCCTCGGGACAGGCCGAGAGCGGGAGCAGTTCTTC,few,TRBV5-1,TRBD1,TRBJ2-1